This TCR beta chain was obtained from a study of shared clonotypes between healthy human individuals. Study-wide results and limits: The donor pool, a small one, limited the genetic and exposure-history diversity represented.

The assay was immunoSEQ multiplex PCR, and TCRdb's table has in-frame clones only and misses some. The sample yields about half a million clones, around 79% seen once. Notes on this clone: What it binds is not known.

The donors, healthy adults who were HIV-negative, had experienced no recent acute infections or vaccinations. In unsorted samples, genomic DNA was obtained using about 90 million PBMCs. Sequencing input: PBMCs. The source is a woman aged 40 to 50 in good health. Some clones in this sample may be carry-over from other donors' samples.

CDR3: CASRDSTYENEQYF. The DNA for the CDR3 is TGTGCCAGCAGGGATTCGACCTACGAGAACGAGCAGTACTTC. The V gene is TRBV2, the J gene TRBJ2-7; D is undetermined. The V end lost 6 bases, the J end lost 5 bases, and 17 bases lay between the germline ends. Germline values: CDR1 SNHLY, CDR2 FYNNEI. The CDR3 has 14 residues.